Following are 32 T cell receptor beta chains from one sample sequenced in a study of OX40 agonist ivuxolimab in advanced cancers. Only in-frame clones appear in the TCRdb table, and some are missing; sequencing was by immunoSEQ multiplex PCR. The sample yields tens of thousands of clones, roughly nine tenths seen once. Material: CD4+ or CD8+ T cells sorted from blood, obtained in a trial of the OX40 agonist ivuxolimab. These receptors came from an adult with an advanced solid tumor such as melanoma, head and neck, liver or kidney cancer.

The CDR3 spells CASSLVGGRVFTDTQYF. Here the CDR3 DNA reads TGTGCCAGCAGCTTAGTCGGCGGCAGGGTGTTCACAGATACGCAGTATTTT. The chain has TRBV7-2 and TRBJ2-3, with a weak D call TRBD1 (5 bases). V was cut by 1 base and J by 2 bases, with 16 bases left in between. The CDR3 is made up of 17 amino acids. Germline V gene data show CDR1 as SGHTA and CDR2 as FQGNSA.

The rearrangement links TRBV5-1 to TRBJ1-2, with D unresolved. The CDR3 has 15 residues. Germline V gene lookup returns CDR1 SGHRS and CDR2 YFSETQ. V lost 0 bases, J lost 2 bases, and 11 bases lay in between. CDR3 sequence reads: CASSLDPMGNYGYTF. DNA for the CDR3: TGCGCCAGCAGCTTGGACCCCATGGGGAACTATGGCTACACCTTC. Full variable domain (missing parts from reference TRBV5-1 and TRBJ1-2): KAGVTQTPRYLIKTRGQQVTLSCSPISGHRSVSWYQQTPGQGLQFLFEYFSETQRNKGNFPGRFSGRQFSNSRSEMNVSTLELGDSALYLCASSLDPMGNYGYTFGSGTRLTVV.

The chain joins TRBV6-1 to TRBJ1-1; tentatively, D is TRBD1 (5 bases). CDR3 length: 14 residues. V gave up 5 bases and J gave up 1 base, with 11 bases separating them. Germline V gene data show CDR1 as MNHNS and CDR2 as SASEGT. CDR3 in amino acids: CASSPRTQNTEAFF. CDR3 nucleotide sequence: TGTGCCAGCAGTCCCAGGACACAGAACACTGAAGCTTTCTTT.

This chain links TRBV6-5 with TRBJ2-1; TRBD2 might be the D (7 bases). The V and J ends lost 6 bases and 4 bases respectively, with 13 bases between them. Germline values: CDR1 MNHEY, CDR2 SVGAGI. The CDR3 length is 14 residues. For the CDR3, the DNA is TGTGCCAGCAGAGGGGGGGGGAGATACAATGAGCAGTTCTTC. It is translated as CASRGGGRYNEQFF.

The count of this clone is one. The chain recombines TRBV2 with TRBJ1-1; no firm D call. Germline V lookup: CDR1 SNHLY, CDR2 FYNNEI. The CDR3 extends over 11 amino acids. V lost 4 bases to trimming and J lost 11 bases, with 11 bases between them. The CDR3: CASSVEGGAFF. DNA for the CDR3: TGTGCCAGCAGTGTGGAGGGTGGCGCTTTCTTT.

The chain links TRBV19 to TRBJ2-7; tentatively, D is TRBD1 or TRBD2 (5 bases each). The CDR3 loop spans 17 amino acids. Germline-derived CDR1 and CDR2 are LNHDA and SQIVND (reference sequence). V was clipped by 3 bases and J by 0 bases, with 18 bases between them. The CDR3 DNA reads as TGTGCCAGTAGTATGTCAGCCGGGACGATCAGCTCCTACGAGCAGTACTTC. Encoded protein: CASSMSAGTISSYEQYF.

This clone was recorded a few times. CDR3 coding DNA: TGTGCCAGCAGTGGGTACAATGAGCAGTTCTTC. Translation gives CASSGYNEQFF. V is TRBV27 and J is TRBJ2-1; D unclear. Trimming removed 5 bases from V and 4 bases from J, with 3 bases in between. From germline, CDR1 is MNHEY and CDR2 SMNVEV (reference sequence). The CDR3 is made up of 11 amino acids.

The J gene is TRBJ1-2, the V gene TRBV11-2; possibly TRBD1 for D (6 bases). The V end was cut by 1 base, the J end by 6 bases, with 9 bases between. The CDR3 is made up of 13 amino acids. CDR1 SGHAT and CDR2 FQNNGV come from the germline V gene. The CDR3 DNA is TGTGCCAGCAGCTTAGGAGGGGGAGATGGCTACACCTTC. Its translation: CASSLGGGDGYTF.

The chain couples TRBV7-3 to TRBJ2-1; D tentatively fits TRBD1 or TRBD2 (5 bases each). The CDR3 loop spans 13 amino acids. Trimming cost V 5 bases and J 6 bases, with 11 bases left between them. The germline V gene encodes CDR1 SGHTA and CDR2 FQGTGA. The CDR3 coding sequence is TGTGCCAGCAGCCCGGGACGGAGCAATGAGCAGTTCTTC. Residues: CASSPGRSNEQFF. Looking up the rest from reference TRBV7-3 and TRBJ2-1 gives the full variable domain: GAGVSQTPSNKVTEKGKYVELRCDPISGHTALYWYRQSLGQGPEFLIYFQGTGAADDSGLPNDRFFAVRPEGSVSTLKIQRTERGDSAVYLCASSPGRSNEQFFGPGTRLTVL.

Worth noting for this clone: At one end the junction does not follow the germline gene, possibly because of a read error. J is TRBJ1-2 and V is TRBV5-1, with TRBD1 matching over 8 bases. The germline V gene encodes CDR1 SGHRS and CDR2 YFSETQ. This CDR3 is built from 12 residues. CDR3 nucleotide sequence: TGTGCCAGCAGCAGGACAGGGCGAGGCTACACCTTC. It specifies CASSRTGRGYTF.

The gene calls are TRBV10-3 and TRBJ1-2; 7 bases agree with TRBD1. Unmatched junction bases numbered 3, after V lost 6 bases and J lost 5 bases. Germline V gene lookup returns CDR1 ENHRY and CDR2 SYGVKD. This CDR3 comprises 12 residues. The CDR3: CAIRETGYGYTF. The CDR3 bases are TGTGCCATCAGGGAGACAGGGTATGGCTACACCTTC.

The rearrangement uses TRBV2 and TRBJ2-2; D is ambiguous. The germline V gene has CDR1 SNHLY and CDR2 FYNNEI. The length of the CDR3 is 14 residues. Deletions cut 4 bases from V and 4 bases from J, with 10 bases between. DNA for the CDR3: TGTGCCAGCAGTGGTGGGCTCTTCACCGGGGAGCTGTTTTTT. It encodes CASSGGLFTGELFF.

The chain recombines TRBV27 with TRBJ2-7; 11 nucleotides match TRBD2. Germline V gives CDR1 MNHEY, CDR2 SMNVEV (reference sequence). This CDR3 region has 16 residues. The ends lost 2 bases at V and 3 bases at J; junction bases unmatched: 6. CDR3 loop: CASSLASGTSGYEQYF. In DNA, the CDR3 is TGTGCCAGCAGTTTAGCCAGCGGGACTAGCGGCTACGAGCAGTACTTC.

The gene calls are TRBV30 and TRBJ1-5; 9 positions match TRBD1. Germline V CDR1 and CDR2: GTSNPN, SVGIG (reference sequence). The CDR3 covers 13 residues. The ends lost 0 bases at V and 12 bases at J; junction bases unmatched: 6. In DNA form, the CDR3 reads TGTGCCTGGAGTGTTACAGCGGGACAGGGCCAGCATTTT. Protein sequence: CAWSVTAGQGQHF. The entire variable domain, with the rest obtained from reference TRBV30 and TRBJ1-5, is as follows: SQTIHQWPATLVQPVGSPLSLECTVEGTSNPNLYWYRQAAGRGLQLLFYSVGIGQISSEVPQNLSASRPQDRQFILSSKKLLLSDSGFYLCAWSVTAGQGQHFGDGTRLSIL.

The chain carries TRBV5-1 and TRBJ2-5; 11 bases line up with TRBD2. V shed 0 bases, J shed 5 bases, and the junction held 12 bases outside the gene matches. The CDR3 spans 18 residues. Germline CDR1 and CDR2: SGHRS and YFSETQ. DNA of the CDR3: TGCGCCAGCAGCTTGGAGGACTTAGCGGGGGGGCTTGTGGAGACCCAGTACTTC. Amino acid sequence: CASSLEDLAGGLVETQYF.

The chain links TRBV2 to TRBJ2-3, with D maybe TRBD1 (6 bases). The ends were cut back, 7 bases at V and 2 bases at J, with 16 bases in the middle. Per germline, CDR1 SNHLY and CDR2 FYNNEI. The CDR3 spans 15 residues. This CDR3 reads CASNPTGQPTDTQYF. DNA of the CDR3: TGTGCCAGCAACCCGACAGGCCAACCCACAGATACGCAGTATTTT. The entire variable domain, with the rest obtained from reference TRBV2 and TRBJ2-3, is as follows: EPEVTQTPSHQVTQMGQEVILRCVPISNHLYFYWYRQILGQKVEFLVSFYNNEISEKSEIFDDQFSVERPDGSNFTLKIRSTKLEDSAMYFCASNPTGQPTDTQYFGPGTRLTVL.

The V gene is TRBV5-1, the J gene TRBJ1-4, with D tentatively TRBD1 (5 bases). Trimming took 0 bases from V and 5 from J, leaving 14 bases between them. CDR3 length: 16 residues. Germline V gene sequence: CDR1 SGHRS, CDR2 YFSETQ. In DNA form, the CDR3 reads TGCGCCAGCAGCTTGGCCGGGAGGGGCGGGAATGAAAAACTGTTTTTT. Residues: CASSLAGRGGNEKLFF. Variable domain in full (rest from reference TRBV5-1 and TRBJ1-4): KAGVTQTPRYLIKTRGQQVTLSCSPISGHRSVSWYQQTPGQGLQFLFEYFSETQRNKGNFPGRFSGRQFSNSRSEMNVSTLELGDSALYLCASSLAGRGGNEKLFFGSGTQLSVL.

V is TRBV7-7 and J is TRBJ2-5, with D possibly being TRBD2 (5 bases). Deletions cut 1 base from V and 5 bases from J, with 14 bases between. CDR3 length: 15 residues. Germline CDR1 SSHAT, CDR2 FNYEAQ (reference sequence). DNA for the CDR3: TGTGCCAGCAGCTTAGGGGGTGGCGGGCGCGAGACCCAGTACTTC. Translation gives CASSLGGGGRETQYF.

The chain uses TRBV9 and TRBJ2-3; TRBD2 aligns across 9 bases. The germline V gene has CDR1 SGDLS and CDR2 YYNGEE. The CDR3 loop spans 17 amino acids. Unmatched junction bases numbered 7, after V lost 2 bases and J lost 0 bases. DNA of the CDR3: TGTGCCAGCAGCGTCGAGGCGGGAGGGACTAGCACAGATACGCAGTATTTT. Translating gives CASSVEAGGTSTDTQYF.

The chain couples TRBV28 to TRBJ1-3; D is unresolved. Germline CDR1 and CDR2: MDHEN and SYDVKM. The CDR3 covers 14 residues. V gave up 5 bases and J gave up 4 bases, with 12 bases separating them. As DNA, the CDR3 is TGTGCCAGCAGTCTCTCCGCGGGGGGAAACACCATATATTTT. Amino acids: CASSLSAGGNTIYF. Drawing the rest from reference TRBV28 and TRBJ1-3, the complete variable domain is DVKVTQSSRYLVKRTGEKVFLECVQDMDHENMFWYRQDPGLGLRLIYFSYDVKMKEKGDIPEGYSVSREKKERFSLILESASTNQTSMYLCASSLSAGGNTIYFGEGSWLTVV.

The V and J genes are TRBV25-1 and TRBJ2-1; TRBD1 might be the D (5 bases). V was clipped by 3 bases and J by 1 base, with 7 bases between them. The CDR3 extends over 14 amino acids. Germline loops: CDR1 MGHDK, CDR2 SYGVNS. The CDR3, as DNA: TGTGCCAGCAGTGATAGGGGATCCTACAATGAGCAGTTCTTC. This encodes CASSDRGSYNEQFF.

The DNA for the CDR3 is TGTGCCAGCAGTTTCAGGGCAAACACTGAAGCTTTCTTT. Protein sequence: CASSFRANTEAFF. The chain joins TRBV27 to TRBJ1-1; possibly TRBD1 for D (5 bases). The CDR3 has 13 amino acids. Trimming pared 3 bases from V and 2 bases from J, leaving 7 bases between. Germline-derived CDR1 and CDR2 are MNHEY and SMNVEV (reference sequence).

The genes are TRBV5-1 and TRBJ2-7; D may be TRBD2 (6 bases). The CDR3 length is 16 residues. Trimming stripped 0 bases from V and 2 bases from J, with 15 bases between. Germline CDR1 reads SGHRS; CDR2 reads YFSETQ. The DNA for the CDR3 is TGCGCCAGCAGCTTGGCCCAGAGCGGGCTTACCTACGAGCAGTACTTC. This codes for CASSLAQSGLTYEQYF.

On this clone: This CDR3 is also generated by other DNA sequences in the sample. The V gene is TRBV9, the J gene TRBJ1-2, with D possibly TRBD1 on 5 matching bases. Germline assignment: CDR1 SGDLS and CDR2 YYNGEE. The CDR3 runs 15 residues. V was shortened by 4 bases and J by 1 base, with 14 bases between the two germline ends. The chain's CDR3 is CASSNTGGLNYGYTF. The CDR3 coding sequence is TGTGCCAGCAGCAACACGGGGGGACTTAACTATGGCTACACCTTC.

Notes on this clone: A junction boundary mismatches the germline segment, possibly from a read error. The genes are TRBV2 and TRBJ1-3; D gene ambiguous. This CDR3 comprises 12 residues. Germline V gene sequence: CDR1 SNHLY, CDR2 FYNNEI. CDR3 sequence reads: CASIRDGSTIYF. The CDR3, as DNA: TGTGCCAGCATACGTGACGGAAGCACCATATATTTT.

This chain uses TRBV28 with TRBJ1-6; D unclear. Looked up from germline, CDR1 is MDHEN and CDR2 is SYDVKM. The V gene lost 1 base and the J gene lost 10 bases, with 8 bases spanning the gap. The CDR3 has 13 amino acids. The CDR3 is CASSLLGDSPLHF. The CDR3 nucleotides are TGTGCCAGCAGTTTATTGGGAGACTCACCCCTCCACTTT.

Details on this clone: At the DNA level, this CDR3 is encoded by other sequences in the same sample as well. The chain is built from TRBV6-5 and TRBJ1-5; D ambiguous. Germline V gene lookup returns CDR1 MNHEY and CDR2 SVGAGI. The CDR3 covers 14 residues. Trimming left V 0 bases short and J 1 base short, with 4 bases between. CDR3: CASSYSGSNQPQHF. CDR3 DNA sequence: TGTGCCAGCAGTTACTCAGGGAGCAATCAGCCCCAGCATTTT.

The sample holds one count of this clone. This chain uses TRBV27 with TRBJ2-1; 11 positions match TRBD1. The CDR3 has 15 amino acids. The germline gives CDR1 MNHEY, CDR2 SMNVEV (reference sequence). With V trimmed by 6 bases and J by 6 bases, 7 bases remained unmatched. The CDR3 DNA is TGTGCCAGCAGCCCGGGACAGGGGGTGGGCAATGAGCAGTTCTTC. Its protein product is CASSPGQGVGNEQFF.

The chain combines TRBV7-9 with TRBJ1-1; D may be TRBD1 (6 bases). CDR1 and CDR2 (germline): SEHNR, FQNEAQ (reference sequence). Deletions cut 4 bases from V and 7 bases from J, with 19 bases between. The CDR3 spans 15 residues. As DNA, the CDR3 is TGTGCCAGCAGCTCTAGGGGAACAGGGCCTCTTGAAGCTTTCTTT. This sequence encodes CASSSRGTGPLEAFF.

The V gene is TRBV5-1, the J gene TRBJ2-7; perhaps D is TRBD1 or TRBD2 (5 bases each). With 0 bases removed from V and 2 bases from J, the gap between germline ends came to 12 bases. Germline V gene sequence: CDR1 SGHRS, CDR2 YFSETQ. The CDR3 length is 15 residues. CDR3 region: CASSLGGAHTYEQYF. The CDR3 nucleotides are TGCGCCAGCAGCTTGGGAGGGGCGCATACCTACGAGCAGTACTTC.

This clone came up once. CDR3 amino acids: CASSSTLTAGGGNTEAFF. CDR3 bases: TGTGCCAGCAGCTCAACACTCACGGCAGGGGGAGGGAACACTGAAGCTTTCTTT. The chain employs TRBV5-4 and TRBJ1-1; 7 positions match TRBD1. CDR1 is SGHNT and CDR2 is YYREEE in the germline V gene (reference sequence). The CDR3 has 18 residues. V was clipped by 3 bases and J by 1 base; unmatched bases: 15. The entire variable domain, with the rest obtained from reference TRBV5-4 and TRBJ1-1, is as follows: ETGVTQSPTHLIKTRGQQVTLRCSSQSGHNTVSWYQQALGQGPQFIFQYYREEENGRGNFPPRFSGLQFPNYSSELNVNALELDDSALYLCASSSTLTAGGGNTEAFFGQGTRLTVV.

The chain uses TRBV19 and TRBJ1-2; TRBD1 might be the D (6 bases). The V gene's germline CDR1 is LNHDA and CDR2 SQIVND (reference sequence). The CDR3 covers 16 residues. V was trimmed by 5 bases and J by 0 bases, leaving 16 bases between them. CDR3 nucleotide sequence: TGTGCCAGTAGTCCCGGCCAGGGGCCCACTAACTATGGCTACACCTTC. Translating it yields CASSPGQGPTNYGYTF.